What follows are 20 T cell receptor beta chains derived from one specimen sequenced in a study of blood T cell repertoires in COVID-19. Sequencing was performed with immunoSEQ multiplex PCR; in TCRdb, only in-frame clones are kept and a portion is missing. The table lists about 330,000 clones, about 86% of them singletons. The sequenced sample consisted of peripheral blood. The source is a woman in her forties or fifties with acute or convalescent COVID-19.

The genes are TRBV7-9 and TRBJ1-2; 7 bases fit TRBD1. The germline V gene encodes CDR1 SEHNR and CDR2 FQNEAQ (reference sequence). The length of the CDR3 is 17 residues. V shed 1 base, J shed 5 bases, and the junction held 13 bases outside the gene matches. CDR3 bases: TGTGCCAGCAGCTTAGTACTACAGGGGCCCGCTCAGTATGGCTACACCTTC. It translates to CASSLVLQGPAQYGYTF. The full variable domain, rest sourced from reference TRBV7-9 and TRBJ1-2, is DTGVSQNPRHKITKRGQNVTFRCDPISEHNRLYWYRQTLGQGPEFLTYFQNEAQLEKSRLLSDRFSAERPKGSFSTLEIQRTEQGDSAMYLCASSLVLQGPAQYGYTFGSGTRLTVV.

V is TRBV13 and J is TRBJ1-1; D may be TRBD1 (6 bases). V was shortened by 2 bases and J by 4 bases, with 26 bases between the two germline ends. The germline V gene encodes CDR1 PRHDT and CDR2 FYEKMQ (reference sequence). The CDR3 loop spans 19 amino acids. In DNA, the CDR3 is TGTGCCAGCAGCTTATGGGGCGACCGGGACAAGCCCCTGGGCACTGAAGCTTTCTTT. Amino acids: CASSLWGDRDKPLGTEAFF.

The chain combines TRBV10-3 with TRBJ1-2, with TRBD1 matching over 9 bases. The trim removed 11 bases at V and 8 bases at J, leaving 15 bases unmatched. This CDR3 spans 14 amino acids. The germline CDR1 and CDR2 sequences are ENHRY and SYGVKD. This chain's CDR3 is CAASELGTGIGYTF. In DNA, the CDR3 is TGTGCCGCAAGCGAACTTGGGACAGGGATAGGCTACACCTTC.

The chain employs TRBV9 and TRBJ2-1; possible D gene TRBD2, 6 bases. The ends were cut back, 0 bases at V and 9 bases at J, with 19 bases in the middle. Germline V gene lookup returns CDR1 SGDLS and CDR2 YYNGEE. This CDR3 has 16 amino acids. CDR3 amino acids: CASSVVSSATQGEQFF. CDR3 coding DNA: TGTGCCAGCAGCGTAGTGTCTAGCGCCACCCAGGGTGAGCAGTTCTTC.

The chain combines TRBV7-9 with TRBJ2-7; tentative D call: TRBD1 (6 bases). Looked up from germline, CDR1 is SEHNR and CDR2 is FQNEAQ (reference sequence). The V end lost 2 bases, the J end lost 6 bases, and 11 bases lay between the germline ends. This CDR3 spans 13 amino acids. The CDR3 DNA sequence: TGTGCCAGCAGCTTACTTCAGGGGCCCGAGCAGTACGTC. It is translated as CASSLLQGPEQYV.

On this clone: Other nucleotide sequences in the sample specify the same CDR3. This chain connects TRBV20-1 to TRBJ2-1; D remains unclear. Per germline, CDR1 DFQATT and CDR2 SNEGSKA (reference sequence). The CDR3 is 11 amino acids. V shed 3 bases and J shed 5 bases, with 5 bases lying between them. The CDR3 bases are TGCAGTGCTAGCTCTAACAATGAGCAGTTCTTC. Its protein is CSASSNNEQFF.

The chain recombines TRBV7-9 with TRBJ1-2; possible D gene TRBD1, 5 bases. Trimming left V 5 bases short and J 6 bases short, with 13 bases between. Germline CDR1 reads SEHNR; CDR2 reads FQNEAQ (reference sequence). The CDR3 extends over 13 amino acids. The CDR3 nucleotides are TGTGCCAGCAGCCTACAGGCTATTGATGGCTACACCTTC. Translating gives CASSLQAIDGYTF.

This sequence joins TRBV7-9 and TRBJ2-7, with 7 bases lining up with TRBD2. Germline V gene data show CDR1 as SEHNR and CDR2 as FQNEAQ (reference sequence). This CDR3 has 15 amino acids. The V segment lost 5 bases and the J segment 7 bases; nucleotides outside the gene matches: 14. Here the CDR3 reads CASSGRDSGRGEQYF. In DNA, the CDR3 is TGTGCCAGCAGCGGCCGGGACTCCGGGCGGGGGGAGCAGTACTTC.

Only one count was recorded for this clone. V usage is TRBV19 and J usage is TRBJ1-2, with D perhaps TRBD1 (5 bases). V was clipped by 5 bases and J by 2 bases, with 15 bases between them. The CDR3 has 15 amino acids. CDR1 and CDR2 from the germline V gene are LNHDA and SQIVND (reference sequence). DNA of the CDR3: TGTGCCAGTAGTCCCGCGCGGGGGAAGAACTATGGCTACACCTTC. Encoded protein: CASSPARGKNYGYTF.

This chain links TRBV6-2 or TRBV6-3 with TRBJ1-4; 9 nucleotides line up with TRBD1. The CDR3 covers 15 residues. V shed 7 bases and J 4 bases; nucleotides not matched to a gene: 7. The V gene's germline CDR1 is MNHEY and CDR2 SVGEGT. The CDR3 DNA follows: TGTGCCAGCAACCCGGGACAGGGCCTTAATGAAAAACTGTTTTTT. As protein: CASNPGQGLNEKLFF.

This clone was observed once. The genes are TRBV2 and TRBJ2-3, with 7 bases identical to TRBD1. Germline CDR1 and CDR2: SNHLY and FYNNEI. Trimming took 1 base from V and 1 from J; bases not matched to a gene: 2. The CDR3 is 15 amino acids. The CDR3 DNA reads as TGTGCCAGCAGTGAAGGGCAGGGGGGCACAGATACGCAGTATTTT. Its translation is CASSEGQGGTDTQYF.

J is TRBJ1-6 and V is TRBV30; possibly TRBD1 for D (6 bases). The V and J ends lost 8 bases and 10 bases respectively, with 18 bases between them. The CDR3 length is 13 residues. Germline assignment: CDR1 GTSNPN and CDR2 SVGIG (reference sequence). The CDR3 region has the DNA TGTGCCACCCGGGACACCCCGGACTCACCCCTCCACTTT. Its translation: CATRDTPDSPLHF.

The chain links TRBV19 to TRBJ1-4; D is perhaps TRBD1 (5 bases). Germline values: CDR1 LNHDA, CDR2 SQIVND (reference sequence). This CDR3 region has 14 residues. Trimming pared 3 bases from V and 4 bases from J, leaving 9 bases between. CDR3: CASSINRINEKLFF. CDR3 sequence (DNA): TGTGCCAGTAGTATTAACAGGATTAATGAAAAACTGTTTTTT.

The genes are TRBV9 and TRBJ2-3; D gene ambiguous. The V gene's germline CDR1 is SGDLS and CDR2 YYNGEE. Between the trimmed V and J ends, which lost 4 bases and 2 bases, there was a span of 14 bases. The CDR3 loop spans 15 amino acids. In DNA form, the CDR3 reads TGTGCCAGCAGCTCCGCCCAGAAAGACACAGATACGCAGTATTTT. Protein product: CASSSAQKDTDTQYF. Drawing the rest from reference TRBV9 and TRBJ2-3, the complete variable domain is DSGVTQTPKHLITATGQRVTLRCSPRSGDLSVYWYQQSLDQGLQFLIQYYNGEERAKGNILERFSAQQFPDLHSELNLSSLELGDSALYFCASSSAQKDTDTQYFGPGTRLTVL.

The chain combines TRBV30 with TRBJ1-4; no clear D. The germline gives CDR1 GTSNPN, CDR2 SVGIG (reference sequence). V was clipped by 3 bases and J by 8 bases, with 19 bases between them. The CDR3 consists of 15 residues. The CDR3 DNA sequence: TGTGCCTGGAGAGGCGCAGAGGTGACTAGGGAAAAACTGTTTTTT. Translated, it gives CAWRGAEVTREKLFF.

This clone appeared once. The rearrangement links TRBV9 to TRBJ2-1; TRBD2 agrees at 10 bases. The CDR3 has 16 amino acids. Germline V gene sequence: CDR1 SGDLS, CDR2 YYNGEE. The trim removed 1 base at V and 6 bases at J, leaving 7 bases unmatched. The CDR3 is CASSVIASGGGNEQFF. In nucleotides, the CDR3 is TGTGCCAGCAGCGTAATAGCTAGCGGGGGAGGCAATGAGCAGTTCTTC.

The V and J genes are TRBV3-1 (or the pseudogene TRBV3-2) and TRBJ1-1; no clear D gene. CDR1 is LGHDT and CDR2 is YNNKEL in the germline V gene (reference sequence). V lost 0 bases and J 1 base, leaving 6 bases between the germline ends. The CDR3 runs 14 residues. The CDR3 reads CASSQDQKNTEAFF. CDR3 coding DNA: TGTGCCAGCAGCCAAGATCAGAAGAACACTGAAGCTTTCTTT.

This chain uses TRBV19 with TRBJ1-1; 9 nucleotides align to TRBD1. Per the germline V gene, CDR1 is LNHDA and CDR2 is SQIVND (reference sequence). The CDR3 sequence is 13 residues long. After removal of 9 bases from V and 1 base from J, the junction contained 3 bases not matched to a gene. CDR3 DNA: TGTGCCAGCTTGACAGGGGGGAACACTGAAGCTTTCTTT. Its protein is CASLTGGNTEAFF.

The genes are TRBV12-3 or TRBV12-4 and TRBJ1-6; maybe TRBD1 (5 bases). This CDR3 is built from 13 residues. V dropped 7 bases and J dropped 10 bases, with 14 bases sitting between them. CDR3 region: CASTPGPTSPLHF. The CDR3 DNA reads TGTGCCAGCACCCCAGGGCCAACGTCACCCCTCCACTTT.

V gene TRBV5-4 combines with J gene TRBJ2-7, with 7 bases identical to TRBD1. The J segment lost 2 bases and the V segment lost 5 bases, leaving 13 bases of the junction unmatched. The CDR3 extends over 16 amino acids. From germline, CDR1 is SGHNT and CDR2 YYREEE (reference sequence). CDR3 region: CASRGPRQGMAYEQYF. The CDR3 DNA reads as TGTGCCAGCAGGGGGCCCCGACAGGGAATGGCCTACGAGCAGTACTTC.